The 9 T cell receptor beta chains given below trace back to one sample, sequenced in a study of T cells after yellow fever vaccination. TCRdb re-derived calls from the 5' RACE reads in MiXCR, one entry per CDR3 protein. The sample records 50,000 to 60,000 distinct CDR3 sequences, approximately 6% being singletons. Sequenced here: PBMCs, either bulk or a sorted T-cell subset (CD4+, CD8+, memory, or dextramer-sorted; not recorded which), sampled on the day of the yellow fever booster vaccination. Every receptor here comes from a man aged 18 to 35 who received the YFV17D yellow fever vaccine.

This clonotype was found many times. The CDR3 DNA follows: TGTGCCAGCAGCTTTACGGGGAACACTGAAGCTTTCTTT. Encoded protein: CASSFTGNTEAFF. The chain carries TRBV11-2 and TRBJ1-1; no definite D call. V gave up 3 bases and J gave up 1 base, with 6 bases separating them. Germline loops: CDR1 SGHAT, CDR2 FQNNGV. The CDR3 is 13 residues long.

A few counts support this clonotype. This chain joins TRBV9 and TRBJ1-2, with TRBD1 as a possible D gene (5 bases). The CDR3 has 16 residues. Germline values: CDR1 SGDLS, CDR2 YYNGEE. Trimming shortened V by 0 bases and J by 4 bases, and 16 bases separated the two germline ends. The chain's CDR3 is CASSVDAGLEPYGYTF. CDR3 bases: TGTGCCAGCAGCGTAGACGCAGGGCTTGAGCCCTATGGCTACACCTTC.

This clonotype has just a few counts. The genes are TRBV5-1 and TRBJ2-2, with unresolved D. Trimming stripped 5 bases from V and 6 bases from J, with 11 bases between. Germline assignment: CDR1 SGHRS and CDR2 YFSETQ. This CDR3 has 13 amino acids. CDR3 bases: TGCGCCAGCAGGGAGAGTGAGGCCGGGGAGCTGTTTTTT. It encodes CASRESEAGELFF.

This clonotype was observed a few times. The chain links TRBV3-1 to TRBJ2-1; a weak D match, TRBD2 (6 bases). This CDR3 comprises 21 residues. CDR1 LGHDT and CDR2 YNNKEL come from the germline V gene (reference sequence). V gave up 0 bases and J gave up 1 base, with 25 bases separating them. CDR3 nucleotide sequence: TGTGCCAGCAGCCAAGAGACGCTAACGGGGGTACCCACCGATTCCTACAATGAGCAGTTCTTC. Translated, it gives CASSQETLTGVPTDSYNEQFF.

This clonotype was counted ten times or more. The chain joins TRBV6-6 to TRBJ2-7, with 7 nucleotides matching TRBD2. The CDR3 is 15 amino acids. V shed 2 bases, J shed 0 bases, and the junction held 4 bases outside the gene matches. Germline lookup yields CDR1 MNHNY and CDR2 SVGAGI (reference sequence). CDR3 region: CASSYGRGSSYEQYF. DNA of the CDR3: TGTGCCAGCAGTTACGGCCGCGGGAGCTCCTACGAGCAGTACTTC.

CDR3 region: CASSLQGSGNTIYF. The CDR3 region has the DNA TGTGCCAGCAGTTTACAGGGATCTGGAAACACCATATATTTT. V usage is TRBV28 and J usage is TRBJ1-3; a weak D match, TRBD1 (5 bases). Trimming left V 2 bases short and J 1 base short, with 6 bases between. Germline V gene sequence: CDR1 MDHEN, CDR2 SYDVKM. The CDR3 extends over 14 amino acids. The entire variable domain, with the rest obtained from reference TRBV28 and TRBJ1-3, is as follows: DVKVTQSSRYLVKRTGEKVFLECVQDMDHENMFWYRQDPGLGLRLIYFSYDVKMKEKGDIPEGYSVSREKKERFSLILESASTNQTSMYLCASSLQGSGNTIYFGEGSWLTVV.

The sample holds many counts of this clonotype. This sequence joins TRBV4-2 and TRBJ2-6; D is unclear. CDR3 length: 17 amino acids. Germline V gene lookup returns CDR1 LGHNA and CDR2 YNFKEQ. Trimming cost V 0 bases and J 4 bases, with 13 bases left between them. The CDR3 protein is CASSQEDLVGGANVLTF. CDR3 coding DNA: TGTGCCAGCAGCCAAGAAGACCTTGTTGGGGGGGCCAACGTCCTGACTTTC.

There are many counts of this clonotype. V and J are TRBV5-6 and TRBJ2-5; D call uncertain. Germline CDR1 SGHDT, CDR2 YYEEEE. V was clipped by 4 bases and J by 5 bases, with 12 bases between them. CDR3 length: 13 amino acids. CDR3 loop: CASSPVPRETQYF. The DNA for the CDR3 is TGTGCCAGCAGCCCGGTCCCCAGGGAGACCCAGTACTTC.

There are many counts of this clonotype. The CDR3 region is CASSYSSGDRGDSPLHF. The CDR3 region has the DNA TGTGCCAGCAGTTACTCGAGTGGGGACAGGGGCGATTCACCCCTCCACTTT. V and J are TRBV6-6 and TRBJ1-6; 10 positions match TRBD1. The CDR3 has 17 residues. After removal of 0 bases from V and 8 bases from J, the junction contained 7 bases not matched to a gene. Germline-derived CDR1 and CDR2 are MNHNY and SVGAGI (reference sequence).